The table lists the clone carrying this T cell receptor (beta chain) with many counts. The antigen is not known. A second about 7 to 12 cycle PCR used barcoded and J-beta primers. MiXCR, applied by TCRdb to the 5' RACE reads, yields one record per CDR3 protein. The table shows some 1.5 million distinct CDR3 sequences, with 28% occurring only once. The record originates from a study of blood T cells in healthy people across ages. General study results and limits: Samples with more naive T cells showed higher observed beta diversity.

The CDR3 is 15 residues long. The V gene end was trimmed by 2 bases and the J gene end by 8 bases; junction bases not matched to a gene: 3. Germline loops: CDR1 SGHRS, CDR2 YFSETQ. Total RNA was extracted at no less than 6 micrograms per sample. The source is a woman younger than 45 in good health. Material for sequencing was blood. This chain joins TRBV5-1 and TRBJ2-1; 14 bases agree with TRBD2. The CDR3 nucleotides are TGCGCCAGCAGCTTCCGGGGACTAGCGGGAGATGAGCAGTTCTTC. This translates into CASSFRGLAGDEQFF.